A selection of T cell receptor beta chains follows, all from one sample in a study of cytomegalovirus exposure and HLA in healthy donors. This table comes from immunoSEQ multiplex PCR, and its TCRdb copy is limited to in-frame clones, with some not included. The table includes a few hundred thousand clones, around 81% detected once. The sample taken for sequencing was PBMCs. These receptors were obtained from a woman aged 60-75 years in good health and CMV-seropositive. The CDR3 runs from the conserved cysteine through the conserved F or W. A D gene is named only where the DNA matches it firmly. Where a row states a size, it is once, few, many or the class of an expanded clone; other rows omit it.

v_gene,d_gene,j_gene,abundance,CDR3aa,CDR3nt
TRBV19,.,TRBJ1-5,.,CASSIRDNNQPQHF,TGTGCCAGTAGTATTAGGGACAACAATCAGCCCCAGCATTTT
TRBV19,TRBD2,TRBJ2-2,.,CASMGGRAYGTGELFF,TGTGCCAGTATGGGCGGGAGGGCCTATGGCACCGGGGAGCTGTTTTTT
TRBV7-9,.,TRBJ1-1,.,CASSLAGWQGTEVFF,TGTGCCAGCAGCTTAGCAGGGTGGCAGGGTACTGAAGTTTTCTTT
TRBV6-6,.,TRBJ1-1,.,CASTLSRRGSTEAFF,TGTGCCAGCACCCTCAGCAGACGGGGAAGTACTGAAGCTTTCTTT
TRBV7-3,.,TRBJ2-2,.,CASSLTRRVNTGELFF,TGTGCCAGCAGCTTAACGAGGAGGGTAAACACCGGGGAGCTGTTTTTT
TRBV10-3,.,TRBJ2-1,.,CAISSTKVIEQGNEQFF,TGTGCCATCAGCTCCACGAAGGTAATAGAGCAGGGCAATGAGCAGTTCTTC
TRBV13,.,TRBJ2-7,.,CASSSSAPGRGSYEQYF,TGTGCCAGCAGCTCCTCAGCCCCCGGTAGGGGCTCCTACGAGCAGTACTTC
TRBV5-1,.,TRBJ2-7,.,CASSLGGGYEQYF,TGCGCCAGCAGCTTGGGAGGGGGTTACGAGCAGTACTTC
TRBV7-3,.,TRBJ2-5,.,CASSLRGKALGETQYF,TGTGCCAGCAGCTTAAGGGGCAAGGCCCTCGGAGAGACCCAGTACTTC
TRBV5-1,TRBD1,TRBJ2-5,.,CASSTGQGAETQYF,TGCGCCAGCAGCACCGGACAGGGGGCAGAGACCCAGTACTTC
TRBV19,TRBD2,TRBJ2-7,.,CASSPPGLAGREQYF,TGTGCCAGTAGCCCACCGGGACTAGCGGGACGCGAGCAGTACTTC
TRBV25-1,TRBD2,TRBJ2-2,few,CASSERGGLGTGELFF,TGTGCCAGCAGTGAACGGGGGGGGCTGGGCACCGGGGAGCTGTTTTTT
TRBV7-9,TRBD1,TRBJ2-7,.,CASSRGTGGYEQYF,TGTGCCAGCAGCCGAGGGACAGGGGGCTACGAGCAGTACTTC
TRBV9,TRBD1,TRBJ1-2,.,CASSVRQGSSLAGYTF,TGTGCCAGCAGCGTACGACAGGGAAGCTCCCTGGCCGGCTACACCTTC
TRBV4-2,TRBD1,TRBJ2-3,.,CASSPTGTGTGETDTQYF,TGTGCCAGCAGCCCGACCGGCACCGGGACAGGGGAGACAGATACGCAGTATTTT
TRBV10-3,TRBD2,TRBJ2-1,.,CAISETSGPSSYNEQFF,TGTGCCATCAGCGAAACTAGCGGTCCGAGCTCCTACAATGAGCAGTTCTTC
TRBV30,TRBD1,TRBJ1-1,once,CAWRDRNRGRTEAFF,TGTGCCTGGAGGGACAGAAACAGGGGTAGGACTGAAGCTTTCTTT
TRBV7-5,.,TRBJ1-2,.,CVRSLVRAGGASHYGYTF,TGTGTCAGAAGCTTAGTGAGAGCAGGGGGCGCGTCCCACTATGGCTACACCTTC
TRBV23-1,TRBD1,TRBJ2-1,.,CASSQRTGLRFCSYNEQFF,TGCGCCAGCAGTCAAAGGACAGGGCTCCGCTTTTGCTCCTACAATGAGCAGTTCTTC
TRBV4-2,TRBD1,TRBJ1-2,.,CASSQDSPRQGVNYGYTF,TGTGCCAGCAGCCAAGATTCCCCCCGACAGGGAGTTAACTATGGCTACACCTTC
TRBV5-1,TRBD1,TRBJ2-2,.,CASSRMGQGTGELFF,TGCGCCAGCAGTCGAATGGGACAGGGGACCGGGGAGCTGTTTTTT
TRBV29-1,.,TRBJ2-7,.,CSVVQGGPDKEQYF,TGCAGCGTTGTTCAGGGGGGTCCGGACAAAGAGCAGTACTTC
TRBV2,TRBD1,TRBJ2-1,.,CASSEVGTGQGLF,TGTGCCAGCAGTGAAGTTGGGACAGGACAAGGGCTCTTC
TRBV9,.,TRBJ2-1,.,CASSVHHSSYNEQFF,TGTGCCAGCAGCGTGCACCACAGCTCCTACAATGAGCAGTTCTTC
TRBV7-9,.,TRBJ1-5,.,CASSSGLGVNQPQHF,TGTGCCAGCAGCTCAGGCTTAGGGGTTAATCAGCCCCAGCATTTT
TRBV19,.,TRBJ1-5,.,CASTLPGAGDQPQHF,TGTGCCAGTACCCTGCCAGGGGCTGGGGATCAGCCCCAGCATTTT
TRBV4-1,.,TRBJ2-7,.,CASSQLRGEYEQYF,TGCGCCAGCAGCCAACTCAGGGGGGAGTACGAGCAGTACTTC
TRBV2,TRBD1,TRBJ2-2,.,CASSSPGTVGTGELFF,TGTGCCAGCAGTTCCCCCGGGACAGTTGGGACCGGGGAGCTGTTTTTT
TRBV5-1,.,TRBJ2-1,.,CASSLGQVNYNEQFF,TGCGCCAGCAGCTTGGGACAGGTTAACTACAATGAGCAGTTCTTC
TRBV2,.,TRBJ2-7,.,CASSGLNEQYF,TGTGCCAGCAGTGGTCTAAACGAGCAGTACTTC
TRBV12-2,.,TRBJ2-1,few,CASRLEPPPQGTSGIDGQFF,TGTGCAAGTCGCTTAGAGCCCCCTCCCCAGGGGACTAGCGGGATAGATGGGCAGTTCTTC
TRBV5-1,.,TRBJ1-6,.,CASSRGLPYNSPLHF,TGCGCCAGCAGCCGGGGTCTTCCTTATAATTCACCCCTCCACTTT
TRBV6-4,.,TRBJ2-7,.,CASRRNGNPSSYEQYF,TGTGCCAGCAGGAGGAACGGAAACCCTAGCTCCTACGAGCAGTACTTC
TRBV27,.,TRBJ2-2,few,CASSLVPQNTGELFF,TGTGCCAGCAGTTTAGTTCCCCAGAACACCGGGGAGCTGTTTTTT
TRBV6-6,.,TRBJ2-2,few,CASSYSAATGELFF,TGTGCCAGCAGTTACTCGGCTGCCACCGGGGAGCTGTTTTTT
TRBV5-1,TRBD1,TRBJ1-3,.,CASSLGTGTVSGNTIYF,TGCGCCAGCAGCTTGGGTACCGGGACAGTCTCTGGAAACACCATATATTTT
TRBV27,TRBD1,TRBJ1-2,.,CASSFKDRGLLGGYTF,TGTGCCAGCAGTTTCAAGGACAGGGGGCTTCTGGGGGGCTACACCTTC
TRBV6-1,TRBD2,TRBJ2-7,.,CASSEGGGQPYEQYF,TGTGCCAGCAGTGAAGGGGGAGGGCAGCCCTACGAGCAGTACTTC
TRBV7-3,TRBD1,TRBJ1-2,.,CASSLTATGGDYGYTF,TGTGCCAGCAGCTTAACGGCGACAGGGGGGGACTATGGCTACACCTTC
TRBV18,.,TRBJ2-3,.,CASSPWLRTEGTDTQYF,TGTGCCAGCTCACCATGGCTCCGGACAGAAGGCACAGATACGCAGTATTTT
TRBV18,TRBD1,TRBJ1-3,.,CASSTSTGVGNTIYF,TGTGCCAGCTCAACCTCGACAGGGGTGGGAAACACCATATATTTT
TRBV28,.,TRBJ2-3,once,CASSLYPSGLGTDTQYF,TGTGCCAGCAGTTTATATCCCTCGGGACTGGGCACAGATACGCAGTATTTT
TRBV11-2,TRBD2,TRBJ2-3,.,CASSSGLAGTDTQYF,TGTGCCAGCAGCTCGGGACTAGCGGGCACAGATACGCAGTATTTT
TRBV15,TRBD2,TRBJ2-2,.,CATSRGWTSIAGELFF,TGTGCCACCAGCAGGGGGTGGACTAGCATAGCCGGGGAGCTGTTTTTT
TRBV5-1,TRBD1,TRBJ2-7,.,CASSGDRYEQYF,TGCGCCAGCAGCGGGGACAGGTACGAGCAGTACTTC
TRBV28,TRBD1,TRBJ1-2,.,CASMGQGIYGYTF,TGTGCCAGCATGGGACAGGGGATCTATGGCTACACCTTC
TRBV11-3,.,TRBJ2-6,.,CASSLPFRTDRSGANVLTF,TGTGCCAGCAGCTTGCCTTTTAGAACAGACCGCTCTGGGGCCAACGTCCTGACTTTC
TRBV4-2,TRBD1,TRBJ1-4,.,CASSATGQDNEKLFF,TGTGCCAGCAGCGCAACGGGACAGGATAATGAAAAACTGTTTTTT
TRBV6-1,TRBD1,TRBJ1-4,.,CASSKGGADEKLFF,TGTGCCAGCAGTAAAGGGGGCGCGGATGAAAAACTGTTTTTT
TRBV5-1,TRBD2,TRBJ2-1,.,CASSLERGRAYNEQFF,TGCGCCAGCAGCTTGGAGCGCGGGAGGGCCTACAATGAGCAGTTCTTC
TRBV18,.,TRBJ1-1,.,CASSLQGTNTEAFF,TGTGCCAGCTCCCTACAGGGTACGAACACTGAAGCTTTCTTT
TRBV6-7,TRBD1,TRBJ1-1,.,CASSYSGQGGWTEAFF,TGTGCCAGCAGTTACTCAGGACAGGGAGGTTGGACTGAAGCTTTCTTT
TRBV6-6,.,TRBJ1-1,.,CASSRYRDTEAFF,TGTGCCAGCAGCCGATACAGGGACACTGAAGCTTTCTTT
TRBV7-6,.,TRBJ2-2,.,CAGSLVTSWTGELFF,TGTGCCGGCAGCTTAGTTACTAGCTGGACCGGGGAGCTGTTTTTT
TRBV4-2,.,TRBJ2-1,.,CASSRPEAVYYNEQFF,TGTGCCAGCAGCCGCCCGGAAGCGGTCTATTACAATGAGCAGTTCTTC